The next 30 T cell receptor beta chains were all read from a single sample in a study of post-analysis software for immune sequencing data. Findings and caveats of the study: TRBV5-6, TRBV5-1 and TRBV20-1 were among four to six TRBV segments more frequent in patients than controls.

Carried by the TCR beta cDNA libraries were unique molecular identifiers. TCRdb used MiXCR to reprocess the PCR reads, holding one entry per CDR3 protein. The top ten clones hold about an eighth of a sample with hundreds of thousands of distinct CDR3 sequences, around 37% of them seen once. These receptors lack a known antigen. Sequenced sample: blood. These receptors all stem from a girl between 5 and 17 years old with multiple sclerosis.

This clonotype has just a few counts. The rearrangement joins TRBV7-2 to TRBJ1-2; D may be TRBD1 (6 bases). Germline CDR1 is SGHTA and CDR2 is FQGNSA. Trimming removed 5 bases from V and 5 bases from J, with 15 bases in between. The CDR3 contains 14 residues. The CDR3 region is CASSPDRWGYGYTF. The CDR3 DNA reads as TGTGCCAGCAGCCCCGACAGGTGGGGGTATGGCTACACCTTC.

The rearrangement uses TRBV7-6 and TRBJ1-1; TRBD1 agrees at 9 bases. V lost 6 bases, J lost 6 bases, and 17 bases stayed unmatched. Looked up from germline, CDR1 is SGHVS and CDR2 is FNYEAQ. The CDR3 runs 17 residues. CDR3 bases: TGTGCCAGCAGTTTCTCAAATCTCCAGGACAGGGGTGCTGAAGCTTTCTTT. Protein product: CASSFSNLQDRGAEAFF.

This clonotype was recorded a few times. V gene TRBV3-1 combines with J gene TRBJ1-4; D is ambiguous. The CDR3 is made up of 14 amino acids. V lost 4 bases, J lost 8 bases, and 14 bases lay in between. In germline, CDR1 is LGHDT, CDR2 YNNKEL (reference sequence). The CDR3 is CASSPGEGKEKLFF. The DNA for the CDR3 is TGTGCCAGCAGCCCGGGAGAGGGAAAGGAAAAACTGTTTTTT.

V gene TRBV5-1 combines with J gene TRBJ2-1; 8 nucleotides match TRBD1. Germline values: CDR1 SGHRS, CDR2 YFSETQ. The CDR3 loop spans 15 amino acids. Trimming removed 4 bases from V and 5 bases from J; junction bases left unmatched: 8. DNA of the CDR3: TGCGCCAGCAGCGCTGACGGACAGGGTCACAATGAGCAGTTCTTC. It translates to CASSADGQGHNEQFF.

This clonotype was detected a few times. J is TRBJ2-3 and V is TRBV5-1, with D possibly matching TRBD2 (7 bases). The germline V and J ends were trimmed by 3 bases and 6 bases, with 20 bases remaining between them. CDR1 is SGHRS and CDR2 is YFSETQ in the germline V gene. This CDR3 contains 16 residues. The CDR3: CASSWGGGARRDTQYF. The CDR3 region has the DNA TGCGCCAGCAGCTGGGGCGGGGGCGCGCGACGGGATACGCAGTATTTT.

The chain employs TRBV7-9 and TRBJ2-3; TRBD2 agrees at 8 bases. The germline CDR1 and CDR2 sequences are SEHNR and FQNEAQ (reference sequence). With V trimmed by 5 bases and J by 4 bases, 14 bases remained unmatched. The CDR3 contains 17 residues. The CDR3 sequence is CASSLGNGGAVPDTQYF. CDR3 sequence (DNA): TGTGCCAGCAGCCTAGGGAACGGGGGGGCCGTCCCAGATACGCAGTATTTT.

The table lists this clonotype with a few counts. The chain recombines TRBV6-6 with TRBJ1-1; 9 bases fit TRBD1. Germline CDR1 and CDR2: MNHNY and SVGAGI (reference sequence). The CDR3 totals 15 residues. V shed 5 bases, J shed 11 bases, and the junction held 15 bases outside the gene matches. The CDR3 region is CASSTPGTGPLGAFF. CDR3 coding DNA: TGTGCCAGCAGTACACCCGGGACAGGGCCCCTCGGGGCTTTCTTT.

The gene calls are TRBV20-1 and TRBJ2-4; D perhaps matches TRBD2 (6 bases). V dropped 1 base and J dropped 11 bases, with 18 bases sitting between them. The CDR3 contains 14 residues. Germline lookup yields CDR1 DFQATT and CDR2 SNEGSKA (reference sequence). Written as DNA, the CDR3 is TGCAGTGCTAGAGGGAACGGGAGAGAAGGCCTTCAGTACTTC. Its protein is CSARGNGREGLQYF.

This chain links TRBV9 with TRBJ1-1, with 7 nucleotides matching TRBD1. Germline CDR1 is SGDLS and CDR2 is YYNGEE. CDR3 length: 14 amino acids. The J segment lost 5 bases and the V segment lost 5 bases, leaving 9 bases of the junction unmatched. CDR3 sequence: CASSRQGSGTEAFF. The CDR3 nucleotides read TGTGCCAGCAGTCGACAGGGAAGTGGAACTGAAGCTTTCTTT. Full variable domain (outside the CDR3, taken from reference TRBV9 and TRBJ1-1): DSGVTQTPKHLITATGQRVTLRCSPRSGDLSVYWYQQSLDQGLQFLIQYYNGEERAKGNILERFSAQQFPDLHSELNLSSLELGDSALYFCASSRQGSGTEAFFGQGTRLTVV.

This clonotype was observed a few times. The rearrangement links TRBV7-8 to TRBJ2-7, with TRBD1 identical over 8 bases. This CDR3 comprises 14 residues. V gave up 4 bases and J gave up 7 bases; unmatched junction bases: 9. Germline V gives CDR1 SGHVS, CDR2 FQNEAQ. The chain's CDR3 is CASSSGQGPREQYF. Here the CDR3 DNA reads TGTGCCAGCAGCTCCGGACAGGGCCCTAGAGAGCAGTACTTC.

The chain combines TRBV15 with TRBJ2-7; D unresolved. CDR3 length: 13 residues. CDR1 and CDR2 from the germline V gene are LNHNV and YYDKDF (reference sequence). The V and J ends lost 1 base and 7 bases respectively, with 11 bases between them. The CDR3 protein is CATSRARGSEQYF. In DNA, the CDR3 is TGTGCCACCAGCAGAGCCCGAGGTTCAGAGCAGTACTTC.

The V and J genes are TRBV7-9 and TRBJ2-5, with a weak D call TRBD2 (5 bases). The J call may be wrong; the DNA end is better matched by TRBJ2-7. Germline V gene sequence: CDR1 SEHNR, CDR2 FQNEAQ (reference sequence). There are 14 residues in the CDR3. Written as DNA, the CDR3 is TGTGCCAGCAGCTTATTCAGCGGAACCTACGAGCAGTACTTC. This gives the protein CASSLFSGTYEQYF.

This clonotype turned up a few times. This sequence joins TRBV6-5 and TRBJ2-4; no definite D call. The CDR3 extends over 14 amino acids. V dropped 5 bases and J dropped 6 bases, with 14 bases sitting between them. CDR1 is MNHEY, CDR2 SVGAGI, per germline. In nucleotides, the CDR3 is TGTGCCAGCAGTGGCAGTGGGGTTGGAAACATTCAGTACTTC. Translating it yields CASSGSGVGNIQYF.

The chain combines TRBV7-9 with TRBJ1-5; D gene ambiguous. The CDR3 has 16 amino acids. V was pared by 5 bases and J by 4 bases, with 18 bases between. Germline CDR1 reads SEHNR; CDR2 reads FQNEAQ (reference sequence). The CDR3 DNA reads as TGTGCCAGCAGCCCAGGAGCAGGCTTGGGGAATCAGCCCCAGCATTTT. This translates into CASSPGAGLGNQPQHF.

This rearrangement joins TRBV5-5 to TRBJ2-3, with D perhaps TRBD2 (5 bases). The CDR3 has 14 residues. Trimming removed 3 bases from V and 5 bases from J, with 13 bases in between. Germline V CDR1 and CDR2: SGHKS, YYEKEE (reference sequence). In DNA form, the CDR3 reads TGTGCCAGCAGCTCGAAGTCGGGGTTAGATACGCAGTATTTT. Translating gives CASSSKSGLDTQYF.

The chain is built from TRBV3-1 and TRBJ2-4; 8 bases map to TRBD2. TRBJ2-7 matches the DNA end more closely, so the J call is doubtful. The germline V gene encodes CDR1 LGHDT and CDR2 YNNKEL (reference sequence). The CDR3 has 15 residues. The CDR3 sequence: CASSQGGAGAYEQYF. The CDR3 DNA follows: TGTGCCAGCAGCCAAGGTGGAGCGGGGGCCTACGAGCAGTACTTC.

V and J are TRBV27 and TRBJ2-7; the D gene is possibly TRBD1 (6 bases). The CDR3 covers 15 residues. Trimming took 4 bases from V and 9 from J, leaving 22 bases between them. The germline CDR1 and CDR2 sequences are MNHEY and SMNVEV (reference sequence). CDR3 DNA: TGTGCCAGCAGTTCGACAGGAGGTAGGGTTTCGGGGCAGTACTTC. Its protein is CASSSTGGRVSGQYF.

Only a few counts were recorded for this clonotype. J is TRBJ2-7 and V is TRBV5-1, with D possibly TRBD1 on 5 matching bases. CDR1 is SGHRS, CDR2 YFSETQ, per germline. Trimming left V 6 bases short and J 3 bases short, with 10 bases between. The CDR3 is 12 residues long. The CDR3 region is CASKDTLYEQYF. DNA of the CDR3: TGCGCCAGCAAGGACACACTCTACGAGCAGTACTTC.

V gene TRBV27 combines with J gene TRBJ2-1; 8 bases are shared with TRBD2. The germline V gene has CDR1 MNHEY and CDR2 SMNVEV (reference sequence). CDR3 length equals 17 residues. V lost 1 base, J lost 1 base, and 6 bases stayed unmatched. CDR3 in amino acids: CASSLYGGGISYNEQFF. The CDR3 DNA follows: TGTGCCAGCAGTTTATACGGGGGGGGGATTTCCTACAATGAGCAGTTCTTC.

The CDR3 here is CASSFLSAGYTF. CDR3 sequence (DNA): TGTGCCAGCAGTTTTCTTAGCGCTGGCTACACCTTC. The chain has TRBV28 and TRBJ1-2; D remains ambiguous. The length of the CDR3 is 12 residues. Trimming shortened V by 3 bases and J by 7 bases, and 9 bases separated the two germline ends. Germline CDR1 is MDHEN and CDR2 is SYDVKM.

This sequence joins TRBV28 and TRBJ2-3, with D perhaps matching TRBD1 (6 bases). CDR1 MDHEN and CDR2 SYDVKM come from the germline V gene. V lost 11 bases and J lost 0, with 12 bases in between. There are 13 residues in the CDR3. The CDR3 DNA follows: TGTGCCGTCAACAGGGTTAGCACAGATACGCAGTATTTT. Amino acids: CAVNRVSTDTQYF.

V gene TRBV7-2 combines with J gene TRBJ1-2; TRBD1 matches 7 bases. J gave up 6 bases and V 5 bases, and 9 bases lay outside the gene matches. The CDR3 runs 14 residues. Germline assignment: CDR1 SGHTA and CDR2 FQGNSA. As DNA, the CDR3 is TGTGCCAGCAGCACCCGACAGGGTGGGGATGGCTACACCTTC. It specifies CASSTRQGGDGYTF. Drawing the rest from reference TRBV7-2 and TRBJ1-2, the complete variable domain is GAGVSQSPSNKVTEKGKDVELRCDPISGHTALYWYRQSLGQGLEFLIYFQGNSAPDKSGLPSDRFSAERTGGSVSTLTIQRTQQEDSAVYLCASSTRQGGDGYTFGSGTRLTVV.

In nucleotides, the CDR3 is TGTGCCATCAATAGGGACGGGTGGTACGAGCAGTACTTC. Protein sequence: CAINRDGWYEQYF. The chain combines TRBV10-3 with TRBJ2-1; D assignment may be TRBD1 or TRBD2 (5 bases each). The J call could be wrong; TRBJ2-7 is a better fit for the DNA end. Looked up from germline, CDR1 is ENHRY and CDR2 is SYGVKD. CDR3 length: 13 amino acids.

This clonotype has a count of ten or more. This chain connects TRBV10-3 to TRBJ2-7; D ambiguous. This CDR3 comprises 13 residues. Germline CDR1 ENHRY, CDR2 SYGVKD. Trimming pared 4 bases from V and 3 bases from J, leaving 10 bases between. The DNA for the CDR3 is TGTGCCATCAGTGCGGGTAACGGCTACGAGCAGTACTTC. It is translated as CAISAGNGYEQYF.

This clonotype is a singleton in its sample. The chain joins TRBV10-3 to TRBJ2-5, with 11 bases matching TRBD1. The J call could be wrong; TRBJ2-7 is a better fit for the DNA end. The germline V gene has CDR1 ENHRY and CDR2 SYGVKD. The CDR3 loop spans 14 amino acids. The CDR3 loop reads CAIRPGQGVYEQYF. The CDR3 DNA is TGTGCCATCAGGCCGGGACAGGGGGTCTACGAGCAGTACTTC.

The CDR3, as DNA: TGTGCCAGCAGCCCCCTAGCGGGGGAGGGAGATACGCAGTATTTT. Protein product: CASSPLAGEGDTQYF. V gene TRBV12-3 or TRBV12-4 combines with J gene TRBJ2-3; the match to TRBD2 covers 10 bases. With 6 bases clipped from V and 5 bases from J, the junction kept 8 bases outside the gene matches. The CDR3 consists of 15 residues.

The V gene is TRBV7-2, the J gene TRBJ2-5; D call uncertain. Germline values: CDR1 SGHTA, CDR2 FQGNSA. This CDR3 comprises 13 residues. The V end lost 3 bases, the J end lost 5 bases, and 10 bases lay between the germline ends. The chain's CDR3 is CASSFGVWETQYF. In DNA form, the CDR3 reads TGTGCCAGCAGCTTTGGGGTTTGGGAGACCCAGTACTTC.

This clonotype occurred a few times. The chain has TRBV25-1 and TRBJ2-6; no reliable D call. This CDR3 has 16 residues. CDR1 and CDR2 from the germline V gene are MGHDK and SYGVNS. V gave up 4 bases and J gave up 0 bases, with 10 bases separating them. This chain's CDR3 is CASSGAWDSGANVLTF. The CDR3 bases are TGTGCCAGCAGTGGTGCGTGGGACTCTGGGGCCAACGTCCTGACTTTC.

The chain has TRBV5-1 and TRBJ2-1, with D perhaps TRBD1 (6 bases). The germline gives CDR1 SGHRS, CDR2 YFSETQ. The CDR3 sequence is 15 residues long. V gave up 3 bases and J gave up 2 bases, with 12 bases separating them. The CDR3 coding sequence is TGCGCCAGCAGCTGGGGGCAGGCAGCCTACAATGAGCAGTTCTTC. Translated: CASSWGQAAYNEQFF.

The chain employs TRBV7-8 and TRBJ1-5; a possible D gene is TRBD1 (5 bases). Trimming stripped 0 bases from V and 5 bases from J, with 14 bases between. The CDR3 is made up of 16 amino acids. CDR1 SGHVS and CDR2 FQNEAQ come from the germline V gene. The CDR3 coding sequence is TGTGCCAGCAGCTTAGCGCCGGCAGGGAACGATCAGCCCCAGCATTTT. As protein: CASSLAPAGNDQPQHF. Complete variable domain (other parts from reference TRBV7-8 and TRBJ1-5): GAGVSQSPRYKVAKRGQDVALRCDPISGHVSLFWYQQALGQGPEFLTYFQNEAQLDKSGLPSDRFFAERPEGSVSTLKIQRTQQEDSAVYLCASSLAPAGNDQPQHFGDGTRLSIL.